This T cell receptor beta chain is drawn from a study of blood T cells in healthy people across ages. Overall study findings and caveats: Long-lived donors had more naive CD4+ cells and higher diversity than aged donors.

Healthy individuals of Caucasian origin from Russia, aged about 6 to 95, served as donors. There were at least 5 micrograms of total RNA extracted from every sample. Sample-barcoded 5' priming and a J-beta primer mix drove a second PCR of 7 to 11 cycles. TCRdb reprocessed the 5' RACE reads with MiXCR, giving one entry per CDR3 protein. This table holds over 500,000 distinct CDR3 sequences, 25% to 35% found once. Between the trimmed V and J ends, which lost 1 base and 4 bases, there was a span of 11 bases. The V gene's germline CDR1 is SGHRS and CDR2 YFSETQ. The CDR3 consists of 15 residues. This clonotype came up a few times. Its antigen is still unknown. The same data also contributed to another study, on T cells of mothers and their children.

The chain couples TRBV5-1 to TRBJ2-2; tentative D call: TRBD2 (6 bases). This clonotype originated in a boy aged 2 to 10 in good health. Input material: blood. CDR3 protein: CASSLQRGSTGELFF. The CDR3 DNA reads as TGCGCCAGCAGCTTGCAACGGGGGAGCACCGGGGAGCTGTTTTTT. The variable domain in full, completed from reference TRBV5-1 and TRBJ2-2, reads KAGVTQTPRYLIKTRGQQVTLSCSPISGHRSVSWYQQTPGQGLQFLFEYFSETQRNKGNFPGRFSGRQFSNSRSEMNVSTLELGDSALYLCASSLQRGSTGELFFGEGSRLTVL.